This T cell receptor (beta chain) originates from a study of T cell responses to AZD1222 COVID-19 vaccine. Study in general: Second doses that came at about 4 or about 12 weeks were put together. Study findings and constraints: A rise in Spike-specific TCR breadth and depth followed two AZD1222 doses. White British people made up most donors, females outnumbered males, and clonal diversity was possibly underestimated. Only five or six AZD1222 recipients were seropositive at baseline.

The protocol was immunoSEQ multiplex PCR, while the TCRdb copy is restricted to in-frame clones and leaves out a portion. The repertoire holds about 120,000 clones, with 70% to 90% as singletons. Germline-derived CDR1 and CDR2 are SGHDT and YYEEEE. V was pared by 1 base and J by 7 bases, with 9 bases between. This CDR3 is 14 amino acids long. For this clone: No antigen is known for it.

The receptor's source is an adult in good health. The V and J genes are TRBV5-6 and TRBJ1-6; no definite D call. This specimen was peripheral blood, taken on day 0 of AZD1222 vaccination. CDR3 sequence reads: CASSLRGINSPLHF. DNA for the CDR3: TGTGCCAGCAGCTTGAGAGGAATAAATTCACCCCTCCACTTT. The full variable domain, its missing parts supplied by reference TRBV5-6 and TRBJ1-6, is DAGVTQSPTHLIKTRGQQVTLRCSPKSGHDTVSWYQQALGQGPQFIFQYYEEEERQRGNFPDRFSGHQFPNYSSELNVNALLLGDSALYLCASSLRGINSPLHFGNGTRLTVT.